Below are 24 T cell receptor beta chains sequenced from a single sample in a study of cytomegalovirus exposure and HLA in healthy donors. The primer mix had 60 Vbeta and 13 Jbeta primers. Generated by immunoSEQ multiplex PCR, the TCRdb table keeps only in-frame clones and is missing some. The sample records 110,000 to 150,000 clones, roughly 65% being singletons. Sequences were obtained from PBMCs. These receptors all come from a man between 60 and 75 years old in good health and CMV-seronegative.

This chain connects TRBV11-3 to TRBJ2-1, with D possibly matching TRBD1 (6 bases). CDR3 length equals 17 residues. Per germline, CDR1 SGHNT and CDR2 YENEEA. V lost 2 bases, J lost 0 bases, and 14 bases lay in between. The CDR3 nucleotides read TGTGCCAGCAGCTTATTCACAGGGCCCAGCTCCTACAATGAGCAGTTCTTC. The encoded protein is CASSLFTGPSSYNEQFF.

The CDR3 DNA reads as TGTGCCAGCAGTGATAGAGAAATGGGCCAGGGGGGCTACACCTTC. Translating gives CASSDREMGQGGYTF. The chain is built from TRBV25-1 and TRBJ1-2; D possibly corresponds to TRBD1 (6 bases). V lost 3 bases to trimming and J lost 8 bases, with 19 bases between them. The CDR3 contains 15 residues. In germline, CDR1 is MGHDK, CDR2 SYGVNS.

There are a few counts of this clone. This rearrangement joins TRBV28 to TRBJ2-7, with 7 nucleotides matching TRBD2. V lost 6 bases to trimming and J lost 3 bases; unmatched junction nucleotides: 11. The CDR3 is made up of 15 amino acids. The germline V gene encodes CDR1 MDHEN and CDR2 SYDVKM. The CDR3 DNA reads TGTGCCAGCAGCCCTTTGGGGGGGGACCTCTACGAGCAGTACTTC. Its translation is CASSPLGGDLYEQYF.

The J gene is TRBJ1-6, the V gene TRBV6-4; 10 bases fit TRBD1. J was trimmed by 10 bases and V by 6 bases; bases with no gene match: 12. Germline values: CDR1 MRHNA, CDR2 SNTAGT. CDR3 length: 16 residues. CDR3 amino acids: CASSNDGTGEGSPLHF. The DNA of the CDR3 is TGTGCCAGCAGCAACGACGGGACAGGGGAAGGCTCACCCCTCCACTTT.

V gene TRBV2 combines with J gene TRBJ2-1; maybe TRBD1 (5 bases). V lost 6 bases, J lost 5 bases, and 14 bases lay in between. Germline loops: CDR1 SNHLY, CDR2 FYNNEI. This CDR3 spans 14 amino acids. The CDR3 region has the DNA TGTGCCAGCAGGCAGGGAAGGGTGAACAATGAGCAGTTCTTC. Protein: CASRQGRVNNEQFF.

The chain couples TRBV5-4 to TRBJ2-3; tentatively, D is TRBD2 (5 bases). This CDR3 region has 15 residues. With 2 bases removed from V and 3 bases from J, the gap between germline ends came to 13 bases. The germline V gene encodes CDR1 SGHNT and CDR2 YYREEE (reference sequence). This chain's CDR3 is CASSLLGRGTDTQYF. The CDR3 bases are TGTGCCAGCAGCTTATTAGGGAGAGGGACAGATACGCAGTATTTT.

The chain carries TRBV10-3 and TRBJ2-7, with D tentatively TRBD2 (5 bases). Germline CDR1 is ENHRY and CDR2 is SYGVKD. The V and J ends lost 2 bases and 5 bases respectively, with 13 bases between them. The CDR3 length is 14 residues. CDR3 nucleotides: TGTGCCATCAGTGAGGGCCGGGAACTCGACGAGCAGTACTTC. The encoded protein is CAISEGRELDEQYF.

The rearrangement uses TRBV10-1 and TRBJ2-1; 9 bases are a match to TRBD2. The CDR3 runs 16 residues. Trimming removed 4 bases from V and 3 bases from J; junction bases left unmatched: 7. The germline gives CDR1 WNHNN, CDR2 SYGVQD (reference sequence). The DNA for the CDR3 is TGCGCCAGCAGTGGCGCGGGAGGGCCTATCTACAATGAGCAGTTCTTC. Its translation: CASSGAGGPIYNEQFF.

The V call is TRBV6-6, the J call TRBJ1-1; D might be TRBD1 (6 bases). The CDR3 sequence is 11 residues long. In germline, CDR1 is MNHNY, CDR2 SVGAGI (reference sequence). The germline V and J ends were trimmed by 2 bases and 11 bases, with 9 bases remaining between them. CDR3 in amino acids: CASSYRQGAFF. CDR3 nucleotides: TGTGCCAGCAGTTACAGGCAGGGGGCTTTCTTT.

The chain carries TRBV5-4 and TRBJ1-2, with TRBD1 as a possible D gene (6 bases). Trimming removed 6 bases from V and 4 bases from J, with 16 bases in between. CDR3 length: 14 residues. The germline V gene encodes CDR1 SGHNT and CDR2 YYREEE (reference sequence). The chain's CDR3 is CASTKGGGGYGYTF. The DNA for the CDR3 is TGTGCCAGCACCAAAGGGGGGGGCGGCTATGGCTACACCTTC.

J is TRBJ1-2 and V is TRBV25-1; D possibly corresponds to TRBD1 (6 bases). This CDR3 is built from 14 residues. Trimming pared 6 bases from V and 4 bases from J, leaving 15 bases between. Germline lookup yields CDR1 MGHDK and CDR2 SYGVNS. Here the CDR3 reads CASSRAGTSYGYTF. The CDR3 DNA reads TGTGCCAGCAGCCGAGCCGGGACATCCTATGGCTACACCTTC.

The V and J genes are TRBV15 and TRBJ2-1; D is unclear. In germline, CDR1 is LNHNV, CDR2 YYDKDF (reference sequence). V was trimmed by 6 bases and J by 0 bases, leaving 12 bases between them. The CDR3 length is 15 residues. CDR3 nucleotides: TGTGCCACCAGTCCAGCGCCAAGCTCCTACAATGAGCAGTTCTTC. Its translation is CATSPAPSSYNEQFF.

This clone was detected only a few times. The chain is built from TRBV11-2 and TRBJ2-7; 9 positions agree with TRBD2. The CDR3 consists of 15 residues. J was trimmed by 0 bases and V by 6 bases; bases with no gene match: 6. CDR1 is SGHAT and CDR2 is FQNNGV in the germline V gene. This CDR3 reads CASRASGASSYEQYF. The CDR3 region has the DNA TGTGCCAGCAGGGCTAGCGGGGCTAGCTCCTACGAGCAGTACTTC.

The chain has TRBV5-4 and TRBJ2-2, with 11 positions matching TRBD2. This CDR3 comprises 18 residues. The V gene's germline CDR1 is SGHNT and CDR2 YYREEE (reference sequence). The J segment lost 2 bases and the V segment lost 1 base, leaving 7 bases of the junction unmatched. The CDR3 DNA reads TGTGCCAGCAGCTTGTATCGCCTAGCGGGAGGTAACACCGGGGAGCTGTTTTTT. Residues: CASSLYRLAGGNTGELFF.

V usage is TRBV5-6 and J usage is TRBJ2-2; 9 positions match TRBD1. From germline, CDR1 is SGHDT and CDR2 YYEEEE. Unmatched junction bases numbered 8, after V lost 4 bases and J lost 4 bases. The length of the CDR3 is 16 residues. CDR3 bases: TGTGCCAGCAGCCCGCAGGACAGGGGTTTCACCGGGGAGCTGTTTTTT. As protein: CASSPQDRGFTGELFF.

The chain uses TRBV7-2 and TRBJ2-7; D gene unclear. Trimming left V 6 bases short and J 7 bases short, with 13 bases between. The CDR3 loop spans 12 amino acids. Germline V CDR1 and CDR2: SGHTA, FQGNSA. CDR3 DNA: TGTGCCAGCAGTTACCCCCCCGGTGAGCAGTACTTC. The encoded protein is CASSYPPGEQYF.

The chain links TRBV28 to TRBJ2-1; D unresolved. CDR3 length equals 12 residues. Trimming took off 1 base at V and 7 bases at J, with 5 bases between the two ends. Per germline, CDR1 MDHEN and CDR2 SYDVKM. CDR3 residues: CASSLFRNEQFF. CDR3 DNA: TGTGCCAGCAGTTTATTCAGGAATGAGCAGTTCTTC.

The rearrangement uses TRBV4-3 and TRBJ2-6; 10 bases agree with TRBD2. This CDR3 has 18 amino acids. CDR1 and CDR2 from the germline V gene are LGHNA and YSLEER. The V segment lost 0 bases and the J segment 4 bases; nucleotides outside the gene matches: 6. The CDR3 protein is CASSQERGLATGANVLTF. For the CDR3, the DNA is TGCGCCAGCAGCCAAGAAAGGGGACTAGCGACCGGGGCCAACGTCCTGACTTTC.

The CDR3 protein is CASGGTGALGEQYF. In DNA form, the CDR3 reads TGTGCCAGCGGCGGGACAGGGGCCCTTGGCGAGCAGTACTTC. The V call is TRBV28, the J call TRBJ2-7; 10 positions agree with TRBD1. This CDR3 is 14 amino acids long. Unmatched junction bases numbered 10, after V lost 8 bases and J lost 6 bases. Germline assignment: CDR1 MDHEN and CDR2 SYDVKM.

This chain joins TRBV18 and TRBJ1-1; TRBD1 aligns across 7 bases. This CDR3 is 16 amino acids long. The V and J ends lost 2 bases and 1 base, in that order; junction bases with no gene match: 7. Germline V gene lookup returns CDR1 KGHSH and CDR2 LQKENI. This CDR3 is CASSPRRGLTNTEAFF. The CDR3 region has the DNA TGTGCCAGCTCACCAAGGAGGGGGCTAACGAACACTGAAGCTTTCTTT.

The CDR3 region has the DNA TGTGCCAGCAGCTTAGATATGGGGCCCGGGGAGCTGTTTTTT. It codes for CASSLDMGPGELFF. This chain joins TRBV7-9 and TRBJ2-2, with D possibly matching TRBD1 (5 bases). The germline V gene encodes CDR1 SEHNR and CDR2 FQNEAQ (reference sequence). This CDR3 comprises 14 residues. V was clipped by 1 base and J by 6 bases, with 9 bases between them.

CDR3 amino acids: CASSESGGSTDTQYF. CDR3 DNA: TGTGCCAGCAGTGAATCGGGCGGGAGCACAGATACGCAGTATTTT. The V gene is TRBV25-1, the J gene TRBJ2-3, with D perhaps matching TRBD2 (5 bases). This CDR3 has 15 amino acids. Trimming removed 1 base at V and 0 bases at J, with 8 bases between. CDR1 is MGHDK, CDR2 SYGVNS, per germline.

The V call is TRBV27, the J call TRBJ1-5; D possibly corresponds to TRBD1 (6 bases). The CDR3 is made up of 14 amino acids. Per germline, CDR1 MNHEY and CDR2 SMNVEV (reference sequence). V lost 5 bases and J 9 bases, leaving 17 bases between the germline ends. Here the CDR3 DNA reads TGTGCCAGCAGTCCCAAGGACAGTAACACGCCCCAGCATTTT. It yields the protein CASSPKDSNTPQHF.

The rearrangement uses TRBV7-3 and TRBJ1-1; 7 nucleotides line up with TRBD1. Trimming at V came to 5 bases and at J to 2 bases, leaving 8 bases not matched to a gene. The CDR3 sequence is 15 residues long. CDR1 SGHTA and CDR2 FQGTGA come from the germline V gene. CDR3 DNA sequence: TGTGCCAGCAGCCCGCGGACAGGTCCAAACACTGAAGCTTTCTTT. It is translated as CASSPRTGPNTEAFF.